The rows below give T cell receptor beta chains drawn from one sample of a study of T-cell reconstitution after alpha-beta-depleted transplantation in children. TCRdb reanalysed the PCR reads using MiXCR and keeps one entry per CDR3 protein. In the table there are about 980,000 distinct CDR3 sequences, about 30% of which are singletons. The sample in question was PBMCs, mostly from graft donor cells, obtained 360 days after TCRalphabeta/CD19-depleted stem cell transplant. Receptors were obtained from a boy younger than two who had a stem cell transplant for SCID, so the T cells may come from the graft donor. The CDR3 runs from the conserved cysteine through the conserved F or W. D genes are given only for firm matches. Expanded clones are given a class, and other clones once, few, many or no size at all.

d_gene: -; j_gene: TRBJ2-7; v_gene: TRBV4-1; abundance: few; CDR3nt: TGCGCCAGCAGCCAAGTGGGAAGTTTCCCCTACGAGCAGTACTTC; CDR3aa: CASSQVGSFPYEQYF
d_gene: TRBD2; j_gene: TRBJ2-1; v_gene: TRBV6-4; abundance: -; CDR3nt: TGTGCCAGCAGTGACTCGTGGCGGGGGGGGAGGAATGAGCAGTTCTTC; CDR3aa: CASSDSWRGGRNEQFF
d_gene: -; j_gene: TRBJ1-6; v_gene: TRBV3-1; abundance: -; CDR3nt: TGTGCCAGCAGCCGAGGGACAAGGAATTCACCCCTCCACTTT; CDR3aa: CASSRGTRNSPLHF
d_gene: -; j_gene: TRBJ1-1; v_gene: TRBV10-3; abundance: few; CDR3nt: TGTGCCATCAGTGAGGAAGGGAAGGGGAACACTGAAGCTTTCTTT; CDR3aa: CAISEEGKGNTEAFF
d_gene: -; j_gene: TRBJ1-1; v_gene: TRBV5-6; abundance: -; CDR3nt: TGTGCCAGCCGTCGCCGAGCGAACACTGAAGCTTTCTTT; CDR3aa: CASRRRANTEAFF
d_gene: -; j_gene: TRBJ2-1; v_gene: TRBV7-2; abundance: few; CDR3nt: TGTGCCAGCAGAACGGAGGGGGCATCCTACAATGAGCAGTTCTTC; CDR3aa: CASRTEGASYNEQFF
d_gene: -; j_gene: TRBJ2-1; v_gene: TRBV29-1; abundance: few; CDR3nt: TGCAGCGTTGAAGGCGGGTGGTACAATGAGCAGTTCTTC; CDR3aa: CSVEGGWYNEQFF
d_gene: TRBD1; j_gene: TRBJ2-1; v_gene: TRBV7-2; abundance: few; CDR3nt: TGTGCCAGCAGTCCGGACAGGGCCAGATACAATGAGCAGTTCTTC; CDR3aa: CASSPDRARYNEQFF
d_gene: -; j_gene: TRBJ2-3; v_gene: TRBV13; abundance: few; CDR3nt: TGTGCCAGCAGCGACCGATCTAGCGCATTAGATACGCAGTATTTT; CDR3aa: CASSDRSSALDTQYF
d_gene: -; j_gene: TRBJ2-3; v_gene: TRBV19; abundance: -; CDR3nt: TGTGCCAGACCCCCAGATACGCAGTATTTT; CDR3aa: CARPPDTQYF
d_gene: TRBD2; j_gene: TRBJ2-5; v_gene: TRBV7-9; abundance: -; CDR3nt: TGTGCCAGCAGCTTAGAGAGCGGGGCGGGGACCCAGTACTTC; CDR3aa: CASSLESGAGTQYF
d_gene: -; j_gene: TRBJ2-5; v_gene: TRBV6-5; abundance: few; CDR3nt: TGTGCCAGCAGTTTCTTTTATCCAGGGGCGATTTCGGAGACCCAGTACTTC; CDR3aa: CASSFFYPGAISETQYF
d_gene: TRBD2; j_gene: TRBJ2-3; v_gene: TRBV24-1; abundance: once; CDR3nt: TGTGCCACCAATTTAGCGGGGACAGATACGCAGTATTTT; CDR3aa: CATNLAGTDTQYF
d_gene: TRBD2; j_gene: TRBJ2-5; v_gene: TRBV12-3/TRBV12-4; abundance: few; CDR3nt: TGTGCCAGCAGTTTGGCTAGCGGGTACCAAGAGACCCAGTACTTC; CDR3aa: CASSLASGYQETQYF
d_gene: -; j_gene: TRBJ2-7; v_gene: TRBV6-2/TRBV6-3; abundance: -; CDR3nt: TGTGCCAGCAGTTCCAATACAGCAGCTGGCTCCTACGAGCAGTACTTC; CDR3aa: CASSSNTAAGSYEQYF
d_gene: -; j_gene: TRBJ1-1; v_gene: TRBV4-1; abundance: many; CDR3nt: TGCGCCAGCAGCCTACAGGGTTCCACTGAAGCTTTCTTT; CDR3aa: CASSLQGSTEAFF
d_gene: -; j_gene: TRBJ2-3; v_gene: TRBV9; abundance: -; CDR3nt: TGTGCCAGCAGCAGAACTAGCCCCGATACGCAGTATTTT; CDR3aa: CASSRTSPDTQYF
d_gene: -; j_gene: TRBJ1-6; v_gene: TRBV4-1; abundance: few; CDR3nt: TGCGCCAGCAGCCAAGGGACAGATTCTGATTCACCCCTCCACTTT; CDR3aa: CASSQGTDSDSPLHF
d_gene: -; j_gene: TRBJ2-5; v_gene: TRBV5-1; abundance: few; CDR3nt: TGCGCCAGCAGCCGTGTGAACTACGGCGGGAAAGAGACCCAGTACTTC; CDR3aa: CASSRVNYGGKETQYF